Ten or more counts support the clone carrying this T cell receptor beta chain. This entry comes from a study of regulatory T cells in long-lasting Graves disease. In building TCR beta libraries, iRepertoire HTBI primers were used together with Arm-PCR of CDR3 regions. TCRdb reanalysed the multiplex PCR reads using MiXCR and keeps one entry per CDR3 protein. This table holds more than 400,000 distinct CDR3 sequences, 15% to 20% found once. CDR3 size: 11 residues. The V end lost 4 bases, the J end lost 2 bases, and 2 bases lay between the germline ends. CDR1 and CDR2 (germline): MDHEN, SYDVKM. Time point indicated: newly diagnosed GD, antithyroid drugs for less than 3 months. The TCR library was made from RNA extracted from PBMCs. In addition, the sample was reused for a study of T cells in Graves' hyperthyroidism and ophthalmopathy. This second study says: The HTBI primer set was used in a first-round RT-PCR of the TCR CDR3.

The origin of this receptor is a man aged 40-50 years with Graves disease. V and J are TRBV28 and TRBJ1-2; D not resolved. This specimen was peripheral blood mononuclear cells (PBMCs), taken at new diagnosis, from a patient treated with antithyroid drugs. CDR3 coding DNA: TGTGCCAGCAGTTCCAACTATGGCTACACCTTC. It translates to CASSSNYGYTF.